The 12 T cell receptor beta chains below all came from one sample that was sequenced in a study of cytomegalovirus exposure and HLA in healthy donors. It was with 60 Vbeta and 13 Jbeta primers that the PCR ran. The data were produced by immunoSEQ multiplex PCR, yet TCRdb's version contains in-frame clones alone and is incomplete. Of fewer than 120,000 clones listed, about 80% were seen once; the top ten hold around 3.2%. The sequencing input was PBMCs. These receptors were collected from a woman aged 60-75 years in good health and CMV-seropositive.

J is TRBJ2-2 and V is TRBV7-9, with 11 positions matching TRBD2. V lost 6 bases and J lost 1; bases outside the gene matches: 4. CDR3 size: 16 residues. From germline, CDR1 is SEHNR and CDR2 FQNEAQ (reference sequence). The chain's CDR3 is CASRRLAGRNTGELFF. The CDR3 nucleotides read TGTGCCAGCAGGAGACTAGCGGGACGGAACACCGGGGAGCTGTTTTTT.

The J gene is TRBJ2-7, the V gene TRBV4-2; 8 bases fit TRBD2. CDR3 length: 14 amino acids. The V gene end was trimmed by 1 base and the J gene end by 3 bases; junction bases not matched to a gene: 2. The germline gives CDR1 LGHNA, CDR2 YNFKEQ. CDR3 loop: CASSQGGTSYEQYF. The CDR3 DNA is TGTGCCAGCAGCCAAGGGGGGACTAGCTACGAGCAGTACTTC.

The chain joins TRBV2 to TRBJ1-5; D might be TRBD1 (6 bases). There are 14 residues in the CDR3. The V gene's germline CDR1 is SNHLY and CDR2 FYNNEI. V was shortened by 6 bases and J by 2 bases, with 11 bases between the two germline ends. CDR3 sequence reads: CASRRGNGNQPQHF. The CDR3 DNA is TGTGCCAGCAGGAGGGGGAATGGCAATCAGCCCCAGCATTTT.

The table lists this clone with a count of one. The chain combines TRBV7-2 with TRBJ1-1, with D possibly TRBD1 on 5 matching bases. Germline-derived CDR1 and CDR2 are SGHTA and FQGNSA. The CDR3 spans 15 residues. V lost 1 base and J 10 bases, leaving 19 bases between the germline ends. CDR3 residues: CASSLDSVPGRGAFF. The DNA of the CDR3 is TGTGCCAGCAGCTTAGACAGTGTTCCAGGAAGGGGAGCTTTCTTT.

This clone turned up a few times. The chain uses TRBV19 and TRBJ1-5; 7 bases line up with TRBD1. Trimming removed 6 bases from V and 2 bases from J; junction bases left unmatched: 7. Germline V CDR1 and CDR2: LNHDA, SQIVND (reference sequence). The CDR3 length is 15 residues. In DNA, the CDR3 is TGTGCCAGTAGAAAAGACAGGGTAGGCAATCAGCCCCAGCATTTT. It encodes CASRKDRVGNQPQHF. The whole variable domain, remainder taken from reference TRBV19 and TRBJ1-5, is DGGITQSPKYLFRKEGQNVTLSCEQNLNHDAMYWYRQDPGQGLRLIYYSQIVNDFQKGDIAEGYSVSREKKESFPLTVTSAQKNPTAFYLCASRKDRVGNQPQHFGDGTRLSIL.

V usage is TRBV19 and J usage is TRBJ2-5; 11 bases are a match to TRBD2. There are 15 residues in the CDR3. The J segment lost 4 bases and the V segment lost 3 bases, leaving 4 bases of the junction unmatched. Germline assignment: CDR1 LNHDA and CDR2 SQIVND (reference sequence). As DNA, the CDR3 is TGTGCCAGTAGTATTAGCGGGAGGGCCTCAGAGACCCAGTACTTC. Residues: CASSISGRASETQYF.

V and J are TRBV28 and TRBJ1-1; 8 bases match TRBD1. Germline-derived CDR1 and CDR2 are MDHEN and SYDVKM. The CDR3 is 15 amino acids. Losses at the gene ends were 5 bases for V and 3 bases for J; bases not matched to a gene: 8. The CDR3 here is CASSPNRGVDTEAFF. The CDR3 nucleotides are TGTGCCAGCAGTCCAAACAGGGGGGTGGACACTGAAGCTTTCTTT.

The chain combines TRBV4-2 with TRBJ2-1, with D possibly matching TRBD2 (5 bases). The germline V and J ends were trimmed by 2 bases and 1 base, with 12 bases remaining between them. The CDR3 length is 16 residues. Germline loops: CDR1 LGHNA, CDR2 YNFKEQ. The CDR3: CASSQHLAGSYNEQFF. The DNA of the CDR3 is TGTGCCAGCAGCCAACACCTAGCTGGGTCCTACAATGAGCAGTTCTTC.

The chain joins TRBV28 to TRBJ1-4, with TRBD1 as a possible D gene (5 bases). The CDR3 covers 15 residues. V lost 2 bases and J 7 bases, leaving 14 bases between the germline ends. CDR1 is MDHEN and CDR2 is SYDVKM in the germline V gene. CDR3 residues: CASSLIFGGGEKLFF. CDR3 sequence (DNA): TGTGCCAGCAGTTTAATCTTTGGGGGGGGTGAAAAACTGTTTTTT.

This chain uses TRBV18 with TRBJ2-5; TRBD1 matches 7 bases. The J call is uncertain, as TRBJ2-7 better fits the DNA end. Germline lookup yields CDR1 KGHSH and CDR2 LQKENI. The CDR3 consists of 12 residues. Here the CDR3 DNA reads TGTGCCAGCTCAAGGGACAGCTACGAGCAGTACTTC. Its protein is CASSRDSYEQYF.

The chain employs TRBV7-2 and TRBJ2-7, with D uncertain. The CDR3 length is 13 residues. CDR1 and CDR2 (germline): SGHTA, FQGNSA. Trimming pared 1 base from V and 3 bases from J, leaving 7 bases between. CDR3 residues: CASSLDPSYEQYF. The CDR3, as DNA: TGTGCCAGCAGCTTAGATCCTAGCTACGAGCAGTACTTC.

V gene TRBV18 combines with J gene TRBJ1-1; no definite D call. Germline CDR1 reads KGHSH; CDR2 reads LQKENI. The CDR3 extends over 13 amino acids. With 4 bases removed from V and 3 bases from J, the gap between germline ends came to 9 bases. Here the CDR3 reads CASSLNRDTEAFF. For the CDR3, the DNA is TGTGCCAGCTCACTTAACCGGGACACTGAAGCTTTCTTT.